This paragraph covers one T cell receptor beta chain sequence. This sample is drawn from a study of blood T cell repertoires in COVID-19. On the study more broadly: T cells, B-cell-depleted T cells, or PBMCs supplied cDNA or gDNA.

Here immunoSEQ multiplex PCR was the method, and the copy in TCRdb shows in-frame clones only, minus some. The sample shows more than 100,000 clones, 82% of them seen only once. The CDR3 runs to 14 residues. Trimming took off 4 bases at V and 4 bases at J, with 13 bases between the two ends. Germline V CDR1 and CDR2: ENHRY, SYGVKD. This receptor was taken from a woman aged 70-85 years with acute or convalescent COVID-19. The chain couples TRBV10-3 to TRBJ1-1, with D possibly being TRBD1 (6 bases). The material sequenced was peripheral blood. CDR3 nucleotides: TGTGCCATCAGTGTACAGGGAGGGTTCACTGAAGCTTTCTTT. Translating it yields CAISVQGGFTEAFF.